This T cell receptor beta chain was identified in a study of blood T cells in healthy people across ages. Combining a sample-barcoded 5' primer with a J-beta primer mix, a second PCR ran for about 7 to 12 cycles. A single record per CDR3 protein comes from TCRdb applying MiXCR to the 5' RACE reads. Of hundreds of thousands of distinct CDR3 sequences in the sample, 58% are singletons; the top ten hold roughly 20%. The ends were cut back, 2 bases at V and 1 base at J, with 6 bases in the middle. The CDR3 sequence is 14 residues long. The source of this sequence is a man aged 25 to 40 in good health. The sample consisted of blood. The J gene is TRBJ1-5, the V gene TRBV12-3 or TRBV12-4, with D uncertain. CDR3 nucleotides: TGTGCCAGCAGTTTAATGGGAAGCAATCAGCCCCAGCATTTT. This codes for CASSLMGSNQPQHF.